This TCR beta chain was sequenced in a study of shared clonotypes between healthy human individuals. The CDR3 runs to 15 residues. Per germline, CDR1 LNHNV and CDR2 YYDKDF (reference sequence). V lost 1 base, J lost 3 bases, and 13 bases lay in between. On this clone: This same CDR3 is encoded by further DNA sequences in the sample.

Clones were read by immunoSEQ multiplex PCR, and TCRdb kept only the in-frame ones, dropping some. The table records approximately 2,200,000 clones, roughly 91% of them present only once. Naive CD8 cells lacked CD45RO, underwent positive selection for CCR7 and left out terminally differentiated effector memory CD45RA+ cells. Material for sequencing was naive CD8+ T cells from PBMCs. The rearrangement joins TRBV15 to TRBJ2-7; D is perhaps TRBD1 (6 bases). The TCR comes from a man between 18 and 35 years old in good health. Some clones in this sample may be carry-over from other donors' samples. Here the CDR3 reads CATSRVRGRGYEQYF. DNA of the CDR3: TGTGCCACCAGCAGAGTCCGGGGCAGGGGCTACGAGCAGTACTTC. Full variable domain (outside the CDR3, taken from reference TRBV15 and TRBJ2-7): DAMVIQNPRYQVTQFGKPVTLSCSQTLNHNVMYWYQQKSSQAPKLLFHYYDKDFNNEADTPDNFQSRRPNTSFCFLDIRSPGLGDTAMYLCATSRVRGRGYEQYFGPGTRLTVT.